This passage covers 26 T cell receptor beta chains from one sample sequenced in a study of T and B cells in COVID-19 patients. TRB rearrangements were amplified by multiplex PCR with BIOMED2 TRB-A/B primers. TCRdb redid the calling of the multiplex PCR reads with MiXCR, one entry per CDR3 protein. The repertoire consists of around 15,000 distinct CDR3 sequences, with roughly 29% occurring once and the leading ten covering 0.95% to 1.5%. Each TRB amplification used about 220-500 ng of genomic DNA from blood. The sample taken for sequencing was blood. These TCRs come from a human donor who had recovered from COVID-19.

This clonotype has more than one count but fewer than ten. The CDR3 DNA reads TGCGCCAGCAGCTTGGATGCGAACACCGGGGAGCTGTTTTTT. The encoded protein is CASSLDANTGELFF. The rearrangement joins TRBV5-1 to TRBJ2-2; D unresolved. V gave up 0 bases and J gave up 0 bases, with 3 bases separating them. The CDR3 is made up of 14 amino acids. From germline, CDR1 is SGHRS and CDR2 YFSETQ.

The chain combines TRBV5-1 with TRBJ1-6; D gene ambiguous. V lost 2 bases and J 7 bases, leaving 7 bases between the germline ends. Germline values: CDR1 SGHRS, CDR2 YFSETQ. This CDR3 comprises 13 residues. The CDR3, as DNA: TGCGCCAGCAGCTTAGTAGAGAATTCACCCCTCCACTTT. Its protein is CASSLVENSPLHF.

The J gene is TRBJ1-4, the V gene TRBV7-2, with D unclear. Germline lookup yields CDR1 SGHTA and CDR2 FQGNSA. Trimming shortened V by 5 bases and J by 7 bases, and 20 bases separated the two germline ends. This CDR3 contains 16 residues. The CDR3 coding sequence is TGTGCCAGCAGCCTCCGTGGGCTCGGGCGTAGTGAAAAACTGTTTTTT. The encoded protein is CASSLRGLGRSEKLFF.

There are a few counts of this clonotype. This chain connects TRBV27 to TRBJ2-2, with 7 nucleotides matching TRBD1. V lost 2 bases, J lost 0 bases, and 12 bases stayed unmatched. Germline CDR1 is MNHEY and CDR2 is SMNVEV (reference sequence). The CDR3 contains 19 residues. Written as DNA, the CDR3 is TGTGCCAGCAGTTTAATAGGGGGCAGGGGGTCGACGAACACCGGGGAGCTGTTTTTT. This gives the protein CASSLIGGRGSTNTGELFF.

This clonotype was observed a handful of times. V usage is TRBV6-2 or TRBV6-3 and J usage is TRBJ1-5; 7 nucleotides agree with TRBD1. Germline V gene data show CDR1 as MNHEY and CDR2 as SVGEGT. V was clipped by 7 bases and J by 6 bases; unmatched bases: 6. The CDR3 extends over 13 amino acids. This CDR3 reads CASKGAGVQPQHF. For the CDR3, the DNA is TGTGCCAGCAAGGGGGCAGGGGTTCAGCCCCAGCATTTT.

This sequence joins TRBV12-5 and TRBJ2-7, with 11 bases matching TRBD1. The V segment lost 0 bases and the J segment 0 bases; nucleotides outside the gene matches: 7. CDR3 length equals 18 residues. The germline gives CDR1 LGHNT, CDR2 FRNRAP. For the CDR3, the DNA is TGTGCTAGTGGTTTGGTCCTTCGGACAGGGGGCGTCTCCTACGAGCAGTACTTC. Amino acids: CASGLVLRTGGVSYEQYF.

The chain combines TRBV12-3 or TRBV12-4 with TRBJ2-2; 14 positions agree with TRBD2. Losses at the gene ends were 5 bases for V and 5 bases for J; bases not matched to a gene: 7. This CDR3 is 17 amino acids long. The CDR3 nucleotides read TGTGCCAGCAGTCAGACTAGCGGGGGGGCTATAACCGGGGAGCTGTTTTTT. Protein sequence: CASSQTSGGAITGELFF.

This clonotype ranks as medium-sized. The chain recombines TRBV19 with TRBJ1-5, with D uncertain. The CDR3 contains 16 residues. Germline CDR1 is LNHDA and CDR2 is SQIVND (reference sequence). Trimming shortened V by 3 bases and J by 1 base, and 13 bases separated the two germline ends. The DNA of the CDR3 is TGTGCCAGTAGTATTAGGTCCTCAGGCAGCAATCAGCCCCAGCATTTT. As protein: CASSIRSSGSNQPQHF.

By its share, this clonotype is medium-sized. This chain joins TRBV29-1 and TRBJ1-2; D is perhaps TRBD1 (6 bases). CDR3 length: 13 residues. The germline V gene encodes CDR1 SQVTM and CDR2 ANQGSEA. Between the trimmed V and J ends, which lost 3 bases and 5 bases, there was a span of 13 bases. The CDR3 bases are TGCAGCGTTGACCCCAGGAGGGGGTATGGCTACACCTTC. Its protein is CSVDPRRGYGYTF.

The chain joins TRBV27 to TRBJ2-4; D assignment may be TRBD1 or TRBD2 (5 bases each). The CDR3 is 14 residues long. Germline V gene lookup returns CDR1 MNHEY and CDR2 SMNVEV (reference sequence). Trimming pared 3 bases from V and 2 bases from J, leaving 8 bases between. CDR3 protein: CASSLWGTKNIQYF. DNA for the CDR3: TGTGCCAGCAGTTTGTGGGGGACCAAAAACATTCAGTACTTC.

This clonotype was recorded a few times. The V call is TRBV29-1, the J call TRBJ1-1, with D possibly matching TRBD1 (6 bases). The CDR3 consists of 14 residues. CDR1 SQVTM and CDR2 ANQGSEA come from the germline V gene. Trimming removed 7 bases from V and 2 bases from J, with 17 bases in between. The CDR3 region has the DNA TGCAGCGCCCCAGCGGGGGCGGTTAACACTGAAGCTTTCTTT. Translated: CSAPAGAVNTEAFF.

This clonotype occurred a few times. V gene TRBV7-6 combines with J gene TRBJ2-7; a weak D match, TRBD1 (5 bases). Germline V lookup: CDR1 SGHVS, CDR2 FNYEAQ. The length of the CDR3 is 15 residues. The V end was cut by 5 bases, the J end by 4 bases, with 18 bases between. CDR3 residues: CASSPHRQGTYEQYF. The CDR3 bases are TGTGCCAGCAGCCCCCACAGGCAGGGTACTTACGAGCAGTACTTC. The variable domain in full, with the rest retrieved from reference TRBV7-6 and TRBJ2-7, is GAGVSQSPRYKVTKRGQDVALRCDPISGHVSLYWYRQALGQGPEFLTYFNYEAQQDKSGLPNDRFSAERPEGSISTLTIQRTEQRDSAMYRCASSPHRQGTYEQYFGPGTRLTVT.

The CDR3 here is CASSISREGAYEQYF. The CDR3 nucleotides are TGTGCCAGTAGTATTTCGAGGGAGGGCGCGTACGAGCAGTACTTC. J is TRBJ2-7 and V is TRBV19; 7 positions match TRBD2. CDR3 size: 15 residues. Germline CDR1 and CDR2: LNHDA and SQIVND (reference sequence). J gave up 4 bases and V 3 bases, and 9 bases lay outside the gene matches. Based on the CDR3 plus reference TRBV19 and TRBJ2-7, the full variable domain is DGGITQSPKYLFRKEGQNVTLSCEQNLNHDAMYWYRQDPGQGLRLIYYSQIVNDFQKGDIAEGYSVSREKKESFPLTVTSAQKNPTAFYLCASSISREGAYEQYFGPGTRLTVT.

This clonotype was recorded a few times. The chain links TRBV27 to TRBJ1-5, with D unresolved. Germline CDR1 and CDR2: MNHEY and SMNVEV (reference sequence). Trimming removed 6 bases at V and 2 bases at J, with 8 bases between. This CDR3 comprises 13 residues. The CDR3 nucleotides read TGTGCCAGCAGCTTTAGGGGCAATCAGCCCCAGCATTTT. Amino acid sequence: CASSFRGNQPQHF.

This clonotype has a handful of counts. The chain combines TRBV6-1 with TRBJ2-7, with 7 bases fitting TRBD1. J was trimmed by 5 bases and V by 5 bases; bases with no gene match: 15. The CDR3 sequence is 16 residues long. The germline V gene has CDR1 MNHNS and CDR2 SASEGT. CDR3 nucleotide sequence: TGTGCCAGCAGTCCCCTCAGACAGGGTGGGGGAGACGAGCAGTACTTC. Translated, it gives CASSPLRQGGGDEQYF.

V gene TRBV6-2 or TRBV6-3 combines with J gene TRBJ2-3; D call uncertain. The CDR3 is made up of 16 amino acids. Germline lookup yields CDR1 MNHEY and CDR2 SVGEGT. V was trimmed by 1 base and J by 2 bases, leaving 13 bases between them. The DNA for the CDR3 is TGTGCCAGCAGTTACTTCCAGTCCCTTCTCACAGATACGCAGTATTTT. Translating it yields CASSYFQSLLTDTQYF.

In this sample, this clonotype turned up a few times. The CDR3 here is CASSSDRGFTYEQYF. The CDR3, as DNA: TGTGCCAGCAGTTCTGACAGGGGATTTACCTACGAGCAGTACTTC. The V and J genes are TRBV12-3 or TRBV12-4 and TRBJ2-7; TRBD1 agrees at 8 bases. The V gene end was trimmed by 4 bases and the J gene end by 2 bases; junction bases not matched to a gene: 7. The CDR3 covers 15 residues.

In its sample, this clonotype was seen a few times. The rearrangement joins TRBV6-5 to TRBJ2-7; TRBD2 agrees at 12 bases. CDR1 and CDR2 (germline): MNHEY, SVGAGI. The CDR3 has 15 amino acids. V shed 4 bases, J shed 2 bases, and the junction held 3 bases outside the gene matches. The DNA for the CDR3 is TGTGCCAGCAGTTCGACTAGCGGGAGCACCTACGAGCAGTACTTC. This codes for CASSSTSGSTYEQYF.

Sample share makes this clonotype medium-sized. The chain uses TRBV11-3 and TRBJ2-3, with 14 bases aligning to TRBD2. Germline assignment: CDR1 SGHNT and CDR2 YENEEA. The CDR3 is 16 residues long. The V segment lost 5 bases and the J segment 4 bases; nucleotides outside the gene matches: 5. The CDR3 DNA follows: TGTGCCAGCAGCAGAGGACTAGCGGGAGGCCCAGATACGCAGTATTTT. Residues: CASSRGLAGGPDTQYF.

This clonotype was counted between two and nine times. The CDR3 nucleotides are TGTGCCAGCAGTTTGGCCCCGGGAGCGGGGAACACTGAAGCTTTCTTT. It codes for CASSLAPGAGNTEAFF. V usage is TRBV27 and J usage is TRBJ1-1; unclear D gene. This CDR3 has 16 amino acids. Germline V lookup: CDR1 MNHEY, CDR2 SMNVEV (reference sequence). Trimming removed 3 bases from V and 1 base from J, with 15 bases in between.

As concerns this clonotype: Germline and junction disagree at one end, which may indicate a read error. The chain has TRBV12-3 or TRBV12-4 and TRBJ1-4, with D unclear. This CDR3 is built from 14 residues. The CDR3 DNA is TGTGCCAGCAGTTTGAGGGCTACTAATGAAAAACTGATTTTT. Its translation is CASSLRATNEKLIF.

This clonotype showed up just a few times. The chain combines TRBV6-2 or TRBV6-3 with TRBJ1-2, with D maybe TRBD1 (6 bases). Trimming removed 2 bases from V and 6 bases from J, with 13 bases in between. There are 14 residues in the CDR3. Germline-derived CDR1 and CDR2 are MNHEY and SVGEGT. CDR3 residues: CASSYITGYHGYTF. Written as DNA, the CDR3 is TGTGCCAGCAGTTACATTACAGGGTACCATGGCTACACCTTC.

This chain links TRBV6-1 with TRBJ2-7; the D gene could be TRBD1 or TRBD2 (5 bases each). Germline loops: CDR1 MNHNS, CDR2 SASEGT. Trimming pared 6 bases from V and 2 bases from J, leaving 17 bases between. This CDR3 region has 15 residues. CDR3 in amino acids: CASRGVGTRAYEQYF. In DNA, the CDR3 is TGTGCCAGCAGGGGTGTCGGGACCAGGGCCTACGAGCAGTACTTC.

V and J are TRBV6-5 and TRBJ2-3; a possible D gene is TRBD1 (6 bases). The CDR3 spans 16 residues. V was pared by 7 bases and J by 0 bases, with 17 bases between. Germline loops: CDR1 MNHEY, CDR2 SVGAGI. This chain's CDR3 is CASISNRVTSTDTQYF. Written as DNA, the CDR3 is TGTGCCAGCATATCCAACAGGGTGACCAGCACAGATACGCAGTATTTT.

By share, this clonotype ranks as medium-sized. In nucleotides, the CDR3 is TGTGCCAGTAGTATAGTGGCGGGACAGATCTACGAGCAGTACTTC. It specifies CASSIVAGQIYEQYF. The chain has TRBV19 and TRBJ2-7, with D perhaps matching TRBD1 (7 bases). CDR1 LNHDA and CDR2 SQIVND come from the germline V gene (reference sequence). The CDR3 has 15 amino acids. Trimming shortened V by 1 base and J by 3 bases, and 13 bases separated the two germline ends.

The chain links TRBV7-9 to TRBJ2-5; D unresolved. Trimming pared 1 base from V and 3 bases from J, leaving 9 bases between. The germline V gene has CDR1 SEHNR and CDR2 FQNEAQ (reference sequence). CDR3 length equals 14 residues. The DNA of the CDR3 is TGTGCCAGCAGCTTAGGGGCAGGCGAAGAGACCCAGTACTTC. Residues: CASSLGAGEETQYF.